The sequence of this T cell receptor beta chain was determined in a study of OX40 agonist ivuxolimab in advanced cancers. Study in general: Intravenous ivuxolimab was administered to patients every 2 weeks at 0.01 to 10 mg/kg. Study observations and caveats: Also present in some nonresponders was a low level of normalized T-cell clonal expansion. In general, CD8+ T cells held more expanded clones than CD4+ did, on average. Among the least clonally expanded were partial responders at 0.1-3.0 mg/kg.

Clones were read by immunoSEQ multiplex PCR, and TCRdb kept only the in-frame ones, dropping some. The sample has roughly 93,000 clones; about 91% are singletons. Concerning this clone: Its antigen is currently unknown.

The CDR3 consists of 15 residues. The V and J ends lost 0 bases and 7 bases respectively, with 11 bases between them. Germline V gene lookup returns CDR1 SGHNT and CDR2 YYREEE (reference sequence). Sequenced here: CD4+ or CD8+ T cells sorted from blood, sampled in a trial of the OX40 agonist ivuxolimab. V gene TRBV5-4 combines with J gene TRBJ1-6, with D maybe TRBD1 (6 bases). The sequence derives from an adult with an advanced solid tumor such as melanoma, head and neck, liver or kidney cancer. The DNA of the CDR3 is TGTGCCAGCAGCTTGGCACAGGGCGGGAATTCACCCCTCCACTTT. Translated, it gives CASSLAQGGNSPLHF.